This T cell receptor (beta chain) appears in the sequencing data of a study of CD8 T cells in Susac syndrome. At the level of the study: Active disease was present in six of the sequenced Susac syndrome patients, whereas about eight of them were in remission. Patients with Susac syndrome were therapy-naive, taking corticosteroids, with some also receiving intravenous immunoglobulin, or taking intravenous immunoglobulin alone at the time their blood was drawn. General study results and limits: The CD4+ T cell repertoires of Susac syndrome were found to show no clonal expansion.

Notes on this clonotype: What it recognizes is unknown.

After extraction with the RNeasy kit, about 0.5 to 1 ug of the RNA was reverse transcribed using random hexamers. Across 54 Vbeta and 13 Jbeta, TCR beta CDR3 was amplified with immunoSEQ multiplex PCR. TCRdb itself ran the immunoSEQ multiplex PCR reads through MiXCR, one entry per CDR3 protein. This table holds about 180,000 distinct CDR3 sequences, 90% to 95% found once. The length of the CDR3 is 15 residues. Germline V gene data show CDR1 as MNHEY and CDR2 as SVGAGI. The trim removed 6 bases at V and 6 bases at J, leaving 9 bases unmatched. The V call is TRBV6-5, the J call TRBJ1-2, with 11 positions matching TRBD1. The receptor's source is a human donor with Susac syndrome. The specimen sequenced was CD4+ T cells from PBMCs. CDR3 amino acids: CASSRQGQGVDGYTF. The CDR3 bases are TGTGCCAGCAGCCGACAGGGACAGGGGGTCGATGGCTACACCTTC.